This TCR beta chain originates from a study of T cells after yellow fever vaccination. Study-wide results and limits: The appearance of a small share of clonotypes in both CD4 and CD8 compartments was observed.

CDR1 SGHNT and CDR2 YYREEE come from the germline V gene (reference sequence). Trimming removed 4 bases from V and 7 bases from J; junction bases left unmatched: 4. The CDR3 length is 12 residues. This clonotype came up a few times. Antigen: not known. A process of 5'RACE template switching, which added a universal primer site and UMIs, was used to make TCR cDNA. TCRdb fed the 5' RACE reads into MiXCR, producing one record per CDR3 protein. In the table there are about 340,000 distinct CDR3 sequences, 8% to 10% of which are singletons. The chain joins TRBV5-4 to TRBJ2-5; 7 bases agree with TRBD1. Material: PBMCs, obtained on the day of the first yellow fever vaccination. This TCR came from a man aged 18 to 30 who received the YFV17D yellow fever vaccine. The CDR3 sequence is CASSTGARTQYF. Here the CDR3 DNA reads TGTGCCAGCAGCACAGGGGCGAGGACCCAGTACTTC.